Below are 25 T cell receptor beta chains sequenced from a single sample in a study of CD8 T cells in Susac syndrome. RNA was extracted with the RNeasy kit, and a quantity of roughly 0.5 to 1 ug was reverse transcribed using random hexamers. TCRdb analysed the immunoSEQ multiplex PCR reads with MiXCR anew, one entry per CDR3 protein. The repertoire consists of 250,000 to 300,000 distinct CDR3 sequences, with 85% occurring once and the leading ten covering around 0.2%. Material for sequencing was CD8+ T cells from PBMCs. These receptors all come from a human donor with multiple sclerosis.

This sequence joins TRBV5-1 and TRBJ2-1; 8 nucleotides match TRBD1. Germline V CDR1 and CDR2: SGHRS, YFSETQ. J was trimmed by 2 bases and V by 3 bases; bases with no gene match: 10. CDR3 size: 17 residues. CDR3 loop: CASSSAKTGVTYNEQFF. CDR3 DNA sequence: TGCGCCAGCAGCTCAGCCAAGACAGGGGTCACCTACAATGAGCAGTTCTTC.

This chain joins TRBV4-1 and TRBJ1-2, with D possibly matching TRBD1 (6 bases). The CDR3 length is 15 residues. Per the germline V gene, CDR1 is MGHRA and CDR2 is YSYEKL. V dropped 1 base and J dropped 3 bases, with 12 bases sitting between them. This CDR3 is CASSQAPGEHYGYTF. DNA for the CDR3: TGCGCCAGCAGCCAAGCTCCAGGGGAACACTATGGCTACACCTTC.

This chain links TRBV28 with TRBJ2-7; TRBD2 is a possible D gene (6 bases). The length of the CDR3 is 12 residues. Germline CDR1 reads MDHEN; CDR2 reads SYDVKM. V lost 3 bases and J lost 7, with 10 bases in between. For the CDR3, the DNA is TGTGCCAGCAGTTTTCGGGGGATTGAGCAGTACTTC. Translated: CASSFRGIEQYF.

V is TRBV10-3 and J is TRBJ2-1, with 11 positions matching TRBD2. Germline trimming cut 10 bases from V and 7 bases from J; bases unmatched to any gene: 12. CDR3 length: 15 residues. Germline-derived CDR1 and CDR2 are ENHRY and SYGVKD. CDR3 loop: CATITTSGTENEQFF. DNA of the CDR3: TGTGCCACTATCACGACTAGCGGGACTGAAAATGAGCAGTTCTTC.

CDR3 coding DNA: TGTGCCAGCAGTCTGGGATTGTTGGGGACCCAGTACTTC. Protein: CASSLGLLGTQYF. The chain has TRBV27 and TRBJ2-5; D remains ambiguous. The CDR3 covers 13 residues. Germline V gene sequence: CDR1 MNHEY, CDR2 SMNVEV (reference sequence). V lost 5 bases, J lost 7 bases, and 14 bases lay in between.

This clonotype was detected a few times. V is TRBV6-5 and J is TRBJ2-2, with 8 nucleotides matching TRBD1. The junction had 11 bases not matched to a gene; V was cut back by 4 bases and J by 7 bases. Per germline, CDR1 MNHEY and CDR2 SVGAGI. The CDR3 is 16 amino acids. As DNA, the CDR3 is TGTGCCAGCAGTTGGTGGGCAGGGGGCGGAAGCGGGGAGCTGTTTTTT. It encodes CASSWWAGGGSGELFF.

In DNA form, the CDR3 reads TGTGCCAGCAGTTCTGGGATCCGGGCTGGTGGCTACACCTTC. Protein product: CASSSGIRAGGYTF. V and J are TRBV12-3 or TRBV12-4 and TRBJ1-2; D gene uncertain. The ends were cut back, 4 bases at V and 7 bases at J, with 16 bases in the middle. The CDR3 extends over 14 amino acids.

This clonotype was detected a few times. Here the CDR3 reads CASSQVPGTGELFF. The CDR3 DNA follows: TGCGCCAGCAGCCAAGTCCCGGGGACCGGGGAGCTGTTTTTT. This chain connects TRBV4-1 to TRBJ2-2; D may be TRBD2 (5 bases). The CDR3 covers 14 residues. Trimming stripped 1 base from V and 5 bases from J, with 8 bases between. CDR1 MGHRA and CDR2 YSYEKL come from the germline V gene.

This clonotype was found once. V and J are TRBV7-2 and TRBJ2-3; TRBD2 is a possible D gene (8 bases). Trimming removed 5 bases at V and 2 bases at J, with 23 bases between. The CDR3 consists of 18 residues. Germline V gene lookup returns CDR1 SGHTA and CDR2 FQGNSA. In nucleotides, the CDR3 is TGTGCCAGCAGCCCGAGGGGGCTAGCGGGTGCTGCCACAGATACGCAGTATTTT. This translates into CASSPRGLAGAATDTQYF. The full variable domain, with the rest looked up from reference TRBV7-2 and TRBJ2-3, is GAGVSQSPSNKVTEKGKDVELRCDPISGHTALYWYRQSLGQGLEFLIYFQGNSAPDKSGLPSDRFSAERTGGSVSTLTIQRTQQEDSAVYLCASSPRGLAGAATDTQYFGPGTRLTVL.

V usage is TRBV4-1 and J usage is TRBJ2-1; maybe TRBD2 (6 bases). The germline CDR1 and CDR2 sequences are MGHRA and YSYEKL. This CDR3 comprises 20 residues. V dropped 1 base and J dropped 4 bases, with 26 bases sitting between them. The CDR3 loop reads CASSQGKSFGGDHQYNEQFF. DNA for the CDR3: TGCGCCAGCAGCCAAGGTAAGAGTTTCGGGGGAGACCACCAATACAATGAGCAGTTCTTC.

The chain links TRBV29-1 to TRBJ2-7, with 8 bases aligning to TRBD1. Germline V CDR1 and CDR2: SQVTM, ANQGSEA. CDR3 size: 17 residues. J lost 1 base, V lost 2 bases, and 13 bases had no gene match. CDR3 in amino acids: CSVEFIAGGVGSYEQYF. CDR3 nucleotide sequence: TGCAGCGTTGAATTTATTGCAGGGGGCGTTGGGTCCTACGAGCAGTACTTC.

V and J are TRBV9 and TRBJ2-2, with a possible D match to TRBD1 (7 bases). CDR1 and CDR2 from the germline V gene are SGDLS and YYNGEE. This CDR3 has 15 residues. V was cut by 5 bases and J by 2 bases, with 13 bases left in between. Here the CDR3 reads CASRAGGLNTGELFF. The CDR3 bases are TGTGCCAGCAGGGCAGGGGGGCTAAACACCGGGGAGCTGTTTTTT.

V usage is TRBV27 and J usage is TRBJ2-5; the D is unclear. The length of the CDR3 is 13 residues. V gave up 2 bases and J gave up 7 bases, with 11 bases separating them. CDR1 and CDR2 from the germline V gene are MNHEY and SMNVEV (reference sequence). The CDR3 region is CASSLQTAATQYF. The CDR3 coding sequence is TGTGCCAGCAGTTTACAAACAGCCGCGACCCAGTACTTC.

The rearrangement links TRBV9 to TRBJ2-1; D not resolved. Trimming took 2 bases from V and 4 from J, leaving 13 bases between them. CDR3 length: 15 residues. The germline CDR1 and CDR2 sequences are SGDLS and YYNGEE. CDR3 DNA sequence: TGTGCCAGCAGCGTTCGTAGTAGTGAGTACAATGAGCAGTTCTTC. Amino acid sequence: CASSVRSSEYNEQFF.

The chain recombines TRBV7-9 with TRBJ1-4; the D gene is possibly TRBD1 (5 bases). V was clipped by 4 bases and J by 8 bases, with 14 bases between them. This CDR3 is 14 amino acids long. Germline V gives CDR1 SEHNR, CDR2 FQNEAQ (reference sequence). This chain's CDR3 is CASSSRGVEEKLFF. CDR3 bases: TGTGCCAGCAGCTCCAGAGGGGTGGAAGAAAAACTGTTTTTT.

The CDR3 here is CASSLAIPNQPQHF. The CDR3 nucleotides are TGTGCCAGCAGCTTAGCGATACCGAACCAGCCCCAGCATTTT. J is TRBJ1-5 and V is TRBV7-9; D uncertain. This CDR3 spans 14 amino acids. With 0 bases removed from V and 7 bases from J, the gap between germline ends came to 10 bases. Per the germline V gene, CDR1 is SEHNR and CDR2 is FQNEAQ (reference sequence).

This chain connects TRBV20-1 to TRBJ1-2; weak D call: TRBD1 (5 bases). V lost 6 bases to trimming and J lost 8 bases, with 7 bases between them. CDR1 and CDR2 (germline): DFQATT, SNEGSKA (reference sequence). The CDR3 is 9 residues long. The CDR3 protein is CSAWGGYTF. The CDR3 coding sequence is TGCAGTGCCTGGGGCGGCTACACCTTC.

The genes are TRBV7-4 and TRBJ1-1; D is perhaps TRBD1 (5 bases). The CDR3 is made up of 14 amino acids. Germline-derived CDR1 and CDR2 are SGHVT and SQSDAQ. V was shortened by 6 bases and J by 11 bases, with 22 bases between the two germline ends. The CDR3 sequence is CASSLPGGGTSAFF. CDR3 DNA sequence: TGTGCCAGCAGTTTACCGGGCGGGGGAACTAGTGCTTTCTTT. Drawing the rest from reference TRBV7-4 and TRBJ1-1, the complete variable domain is GAGVSQSPRYKVAKRGRDVALRCDSISGHVTLYWYRQTLGQGSEVLTYSQSDAQRDKSGRPSGRFSAERPERSVSTLKIQRTEQGDSAVYLCASSLPGGGTSAFFGQGTRLTVV.

The V and J genes are TRBV29-1 and TRBJ2-3; the match to TRBD1 covers 9 bases. There are 14 residues in the CDR3. Germline V gene lookup returns CDR1 SQVTM and CDR2 ANQGSEA. The ends lost 3 bases at V and 3 bases at J; junction bases unmatched: 4. Here the CDR3 DNA reads TGCAGCGTTGAGGGACAGGGAGAGACAGATACGCAGTATTTT. Translating it yields CSVEGQGETDTQYF.

V usage is TRBV11-2 and J usage is TRBJ1-1; unclear D gene. Trimming shortened V by 5 bases and J by 3 bases, and 16 bases separated the two germline ends. The germline CDR1 and CDR2 sequences are SGHAT and FQNNGV. This CDR3 region has 15 residues. The CDR3 coding sequence is TGTGCCAGCAGCCGCCCCGTCACTTGGGACACTGAAGCTTTCTTT. This translates into CASSRPVTWDTEAFF.

This chain uses TRBV6-4 with TRBJ2-2; the D gene is possibly TRBD2 (6 bases). Trimming took 8 bases from V and 4 from J, leaving 14 bases between them. Germline V gene data show CDR1 as MRHNA and CDR2 as SNTAGT. The CDR3 has 14 amino acids. The CDR3 sequence is CASQAGLGTGELFF. CDR3 sequence (DNA): TGTGCCAGCCAGGCGGGGTTAGGCACCGGGGAGCTGTTTTTT.

V and J are TRBV6-2 or TRBV6-3 and TRBJ1-5; TRBD1 agrees at 7 bases. Germline lookup yields CDR1 MNHEY and CDR2 SVGEGT. V shed 2 bases, J shed 5 bases, and the junction held 3 bases outside the gene matches. This CDR3 has 14 residues. CDR3 sequence reads: CASSYGQGDQPQHF. The CDR3, as DNA: TGTGCCAGCAGTTACGGGCAGGGGGATCAGCCCCAGCATTTT.

The chain carries TRBV10-3 and TRBJ2-7; 9 bases fit TRBD2. J was trimmed by 4 bases and V by 3 bases; bases with no gene match: 7. The CDR3 is 15 residues long. Germline CDR1 ENHRY, CDR2 SYGVKD. CDR3 DNA: TGTGCCATCAGTGAATCCTGGACTAGCGCGTACGAGCAGTACTTC. Translation gives CAISESWTSAYEQYF.

The rearrangement uses TRBV27 and TRBJ1-1; no clear D. The germline V gene has CDR1 MNHEY and CDR2 SMNVEV (reference sequence). Trimming removed 3 bases at V and 5 bases at J, with 10 bases between. The length of the CDR3 is 13 residues. The DNA of the CDR3 is TGTGCCAGCAGTTTCGGGCAGAGTACTGAAGCTTTCTTT. The encoded protein is CASSFGQSTEAFF.

CDR3 region: CASSFDRYNEQFF. The CDR3, as DNA: TGTGCCAGCAGCTTCGATCGGTACAATGAGCAGTTCTTC. This chain uses TRBV5-4 with TRBJ2-1; D gene uncertain. The CDR3 runs to 13 residues. The V gene lost 2 bases and the J gene lost 4 bases, with 7 bases spanning the gap. The V gene's germline CDR1 is SGHNT and CDR2 YYREEE (reference sequence). The full variable domain, completed using reference TRBV5-4 and TRBJ2-1, is ETGVTQSPTHLIKTRGQQVTLRCSSQSGHNTVSWYQQALGQGPQFIFQYYREEENGRGNFPPRFSGLQFPNYSSELNVNALELDDSALYLCASSFDRYNEQFFGPGTRLTVL.